This record concerns one T cell receptor (beta chain) sequence. The data originate from a study of blood T cell repertoires in COVID-19. Germline V gene lookup returns CDR1 MNHEY and CDR2 SVGAGI. The CDR3 totals 13 residues. The V and J ends lost 6 bases and 13 bases, in that order; junction bases with no gene match: 5. The method was immunoSEQ multiplex PCR; TCRdb's version includes in-frame clones alone and lacks a portion of them. This table holds around 100,000 clones, 84% found once. The TCR sequence derives from a human donor in a cohort sampled during active or convalescent COVID-19. Sequences were obtained from peripheral blood. The rearrangement uses TRBV6-5 and TRBJ2-1, with 14 bases aligning to TRBD2. CDR3 residues: CASRRTSGGIQFF. In DNA, the CDR3 is TGTGCCAGCAGGAGGACTAGCGGGGGGATCCAGTTCTTC.